This TCR beta chain comes out of a study of T cell responses to AZD1222 COVID-19 vaccine. This clone was seen once. Its cognate antigen is unknown. Measured with immunoSEQ multiplex PCR; TCRdb has only the in-frame clones, and not every one. The sample records some 110,000 clones, 88% being singletons. Whole-study findings and limits: The donors showed a predominance of white British ancestry and of females, with possible underestimation of clonal diversity. Just a handful of people given AZD1222 tested seropositive at baseline.

The source material was peripheral blood, sampled on day 0 of AZD1222 vaccination. The clonotype comes from an adult in good health.

The CDR3 sequence is CASSLVHGGGSSYNEQFF. DNA for the CDR3: TGTGCCAGCAGCTTGGTGCACGGTGGAGGGAGCTCCTACAATGAGCAGTTCTTC. The rearrangement links TRBV5-4 to TRBJ2-1, with D possibly TRBD2 on 6 matching bases. The CDR3 spans 18 residues. V lost 0 bases and J lost 0, with 16 bases in between. Germline-derived CDR1 and CDR2 are SGHNT and YYREEE (reference sequence).